Each of the 31 T cell receptor beta chains below was sequenced from the same sample in a study of CD8+CD57+ T cells in acquired aplastic anemia. Patients selected for sequencing had displayed CD8+CD57+ cell expansion by flow cytometry. Profiling of TCR beta VDJ combinations and CDR3 sequences used genomic DNA as template. TCRdb re-called the reads through MiXCR, storing one row per CDR3 protein. The sample includes roughly 200,000 distinct CDR3 sequences, 63% seen only once; the top ten take about two fifths. Sequencing was carried out using sorted CD4+, CD8+, or CD8+CD57+ T cells (not recorded which) from PBMCs. These receptors originate from a human donor with aplastic anemia.

This CDR3 is CATLEGYEQYF. CDR3 DNA sequence: TGTGCCACCCTAGAAGGCTACGAGCAGTACTTC. The J gene is TRBJ2-7, the V gene TRBV10-3, with D unclear. This CDR3 is 11 amino acids long. Trimming shortened V by 10 bases and J by 3 bases, and 10 bases separated the two germline ends. The V gene's germline CDR1 is ENHRY and CDR2 SYGVKD.

The CDR3 sequence is CASRTGSANEKLFF. Here the CDR3 DNA reads TGTGCCAGCAGGACAGGGTCGGCTAATGAAAAACTGTTTTTT. The V gene is TRBV6-9, the J gene TRBJ1-4; 7 bases are shared with TRBD1. V shed 6 bases and J 3 bases; nucleotides not matched to a gene: 4. CDR3 size: 14 residues. CDR1 and CDR2 from the germline V gene are MNHGY and SVAAGI.

The chain couples TRBV2 to TRBJ2-7; D unresolved. The V end was cut by 2 bases, the J end by 2 bases, with 4 bases between. Germline values: CDR1 SNHLY, CDR2 FYNNEI. The CDR3 is 12 residues long. The CDR3 sequence is CASSEMTYEQYF. As DNA, the CDR3 is TGTGCCAGCAGTGAAATGACCTACGAGCAGTACTTC.

This clonotype was detected a few times. One junction end does not reproduce the germline sequence, and a read error may be involved. V is TRBV5-1 and J is TRBJ1-6; D is perhaps TRBD1 (5 bases). The CDR3 extends over 15 amino acids. The germline CDR1 and CDR2 sequences are SGHRS and YFSETQ. The CDR3 reads CASSLALGENSPLHF. CDR3 sequence (DNA): TGTGCCAGCAGCTTGGCCTTGGGGGAGAATTCACCCCTCCACTTT.

This clonotype was counted at least ten times. The chain couples TRBV5-1 to TRBJ1-2; no clear D. The CDR3 is 15 amino acids. V was pared by 0 bases and J by 5 bases, with 14 bases between. Germline loops: CDR1 SGHRS, CDR2 YFSETQ. The CDR3 region is CASSLEPGAPYGYTF. DNA for the CDR3: TGCGCCAGCAGCTTGGAACCAGGAGCTCCTTATGGCTACACCTTC.

This clonotype was counted many times. The V call is TRBV12-3 or TRBV12-4, the J call TRBJ1-4; D may be TRBD1 (5 bases). The CDR3 length is 15 residues. The V gene lost 5 bases and the J gene lost 2 bases, with 12 bases spanning the gap. The CDR3 nucleotides read TGTGCCAGCAGTCATCCGGGACGGACTAATGAAAAACTGTTTTTT. It encodes CASSHPGRTNEKLFF.

The chain recombines TRBV5-1 with TRBJ2-3; 8 positions agree with TRBD2. This CDR3 comprises 14 residues. Germline assignment: CDR1 SGHRS and CDR2 YFSETQ. V lost 0 bases and J lost 6; bases outside the gene matches: 3. Here the CDR3 DNA reads TGCGCCAGCAGCTTGGAGCGGGAGTCTGATACGCAGTATTTT. Translated, it gives CASSLERESDTQYF.

Many counts were recorded for this clonotype. J is TRBJ2-7 and V is TRBV6-5; the D gene is possibly TRBD1 (5 bases). With 7 bases removed from V and 7 bases from J, the gap between germline ends came to 20 bases. Germline values: CDR1 MNHEY, CDR2 SVGAGI. The CDR3 is made up of 14 amino acids. CDR3 DNA sequence: TGTGCCAGCAACAAAGGGGTCGACAATACTGAGCAGTACTTC. Its translation is CASNKGVDNTEQYF.

V and J are TRBV24-1 and TRBJ1-2; D remains ambiguous. Germline CDR1 reads KGHDR; CDR2 reads SFDVKD. V lost 2 bases to trimming and J lost 4 bases, with 7 bases between them. CDR3 length: 13 residues. The CDR3 here is CATSDSNSYGYTF. DNA of the CDR3: TGTGCCACCAGTGATTCAAACAGCTATGGCTACACCTTC.

This clonotype was counted between two and nine times. The genes are TRBV20-1 and TRBJ1-5, with a tentative D call TRBD1 (6 bases). This CDR3 spans 14 amino acids. Deletions cut 3 bases from V and 7 bases from J, with 16 bases between. Germline CDR1 and CDR2: DFQATT and SNEGSKA (reference sequence). In nucleotides, the CDR3 is TGCAGTGCTAGGGAGGGCAGGGGAAACCAGCCCCAGCATTTT. Protein: CSAREGRGNQPQHF.

This clonotype appeared once. The chain combines TRBV12-3 or TRBV12-4 with TRBJ1-1; D may be TRBD1 (5 bases). Trimming shortened V by 6 bases and J by 10 bases, and 12 bases separated the two germline ends. This CDR3 spans 11 amino acids. The CDR3 nucleotides read TGTGCCAGCAGGCTAGGGACGGCAGCTTTCTTT. Protein sequence: CASRLGTAAFF.

This clonotype has at least ten counts. This chain links TRBV12-3 or TRBV12-4 with TRBJ1-2; D not certain. Trimming took 3 bases from V and 7 from J, leaving 15 bases between them. The CDR3 consists of 14 residues. This CDR3 reads CASSFLSRPGGYTF. In DNA form, the CDR3 reads TGTGCCAGCAGTTTCTTGAGTAGGCCGGGTGGCTACACCTTC.

This clonotype was observed at least ten times. J is TRBJ1-2 and V is TRBV4-2; D gene unclear. Per the germline V gene, CDR1 is LGHNA and CDR2 is YNFKEQ. The CDR3 is made up of 15 amino acids. Trimming cost V 5 bases and J 2 bases, with 15 bases left between them. The DNA for the CDR3 is TGTGCCAGCAGCAATGAGAAGGCCACCAACTATGGCTACACCTTC. As protein: CASSNEKATNYGYTF.

This chain links TRBV10-3 with TRBJ2-7; no clear D. Germline V gives CDR1 ENHRY, CDR2 SYGVKD. The ends were cut back, 0 bases at V and 2 bases at J, with 11 bases in the middle. This CDR3 is built from 15 residues. Here the CDR3 DNA reads TGTGCCATCAGTGAGTCTAGCACGGCTACCTACGAGCAGTACTTC. Translated: CAISESSTATYEQYF.

The V gene is TRBV14, the J gene TRBJ2-7; 9 bases fit TRBD2. The CDR3 runs 15 residues. The trim removed 4 bases at V and 4 bases at J, leaving 8 bases unmatched. In germline, CDR1 is SGHDN, CDR2 FVKESK. The CDR3 is CASSRVAGAQYEQYF. The CDR3 region has the DNA TGTGCCAGCAGCCGAGTAGCGGGGGCGCAGTACGAGCAGTACTTC.

The sample holds many counts of this clonotype. The gene calls are TRBV19 and TRBJ2-7, with 7 bases lining up with TRBD2. Germline CDR1 LNHDA, CDR2 SQIVND (reference sequence). The length of the CDR3 is 13 residues. V was pared by 7 bases and J by 0 bases, with 3 bases of the junction left unmatched. The CDR3 bases are TGTGCCAGTAAAGCGGGGCCCTCCTACGAGCAGTACTTC. Protein sequence: CASKAGPSYEQYF. Supplemented by reference TRBV19 and TRBJ2-7, the full variable domain reads DGGITQSPKYLFRKEGQNVTLSCEQNLNHDAMYWYRQDPGQGLRLIYYSQIVNDFQKGDIAEGYSVSREKKESFPLTVTSAQKNPTAFYLCASKAGPSYEQYFGPGTRLTVT.

This sequence joins TRBV20-1 and TRBJ1-2; tentative D call: TRBD1 (6 bases). Trimming removed 6 bases at V and 2 bases at J, with 10 bases between. This CDR3 is built from 12 residues. CDR1 DFQATT and CDR2 SNEGSKA come from the germline V gene (reference sequence). The CDR3 sequence is CSAAGGNYGYTF. The DNA of the CDR3 is TGCAGTGCCGCCGGGGGCAACTATGGCTACACCTTC.

J is TRBJ2-1 and V is TRBV18; possibly TRBD2 for D (5 bases). Germline assignment: CDR1 KGHSH and CDR2 LQKENI. V was shortened by 2 bases and J by 6 bases, with 8 bases between the two germline ends. This CDR3 is 13 amino acids long. CDR3 in amino acids: CASSPSRGNEQFF. The CDR3 bases are TGTGCCAGCTCACCAAGTCGGGGCAATGAGCAGTTCTTC.

As regards this clonotype: The conserved phenylalanine or tryptophan normally closing the CDR3 is absent here, so this likely arose from a read error. This chain connects TRBV19 to TRBJ1-2; D not resolved. Germline-derived CDR1 and CDR2 are LNHDA and SQIVND (reference sequence). Trimming stripped 6 bases from V and 2 bases from J, with 10 bases between. CDR3 length: 13 amino acids. The CDR3 nucleotides read TGTGCCAGTAGACCGGACGTGAACTATGGCTACACCTCC. Protein sequence: CASRPDVNYGYTS.

At least ten counts were recorded for this clonotype. The J gene is TRBJ2-1, the V gene TRBV19, with D possibly TRBD1 on 6 matching bases. CDR1 is LNHDA, CDR2 SQIVND, per germline (reference sequence). CDR3 size: 15 residues. Trimming cost V 5 bases and J 8 bases, with 19 bases left between them. CDR3 sequence reads: CASSPPGERFHEQFF. CDR3 nucleotide sequence: TGTGCCAGTAGTCCTCCAGGGGAAAGGTTCCATGAGCAGTTCTTC.

This rearrangement joins TRBV7-2 to TRBJ2-7; a possible D gene is TRBD2 (5 bases). This CDR3 comprises 13 residues. Trimming took off 7 bases at V and 4 bases at J, with 14 bases between the two ends. Germline-derived CDR1 and CDR2 are SGHTA and FQGNSA. CDR3 sequence (DNA): TGTGCCAGCATTCCTGGGAGTGGGTACGAGCAGTACTTC. It encodes CASIPGSGYEQYF.

The rearrangement uses TRBV2 and TRBJ2-7; 8 positions match TRBD2. The CDR3 runs to 12 residues. The V gene end was trimmed by 4 bases and the J gene end by 6 bases; junction bases not matched to a gene: 2. Germline CDR1 and CDR2: SNHLY and FYNNEI. The CDR3 nucleotides are TGTGCCAGCAGTGCCGCGGGGGGCGAGCAGTACTTC. It is translated as CASSAAGGEQYF.

V usage is TRBV7-8 and J usage is TRBJ1-2, with a tentative D call TRBD1 (6 bases). Germline V gives CDR1 SGHVS, CDR2 FQNEAQ. Trimming cost V 4 bases and J 6 bases, with 12 bases left between them. This CDR3 comprises 13 residues. This CDR3 reads CASSSGHRDGYTF. CDR3 DNA sequence: TGTGCCAGCAGCTCCGGACACAGGGATGGCTACACCTTC.

V and J are TRBV7-3 and TRBJ2-6; D unresolved. This CDR3 is built from 16 residues. CDR1 and CDR2 (germline): SGHTA, FQGTGA. V was trimmed by 0 bases and J by 0 bases, leaving 6 bases between them. CDR3 nucleotides: TGTGCCAGCAGCTTAACGTCCAGCTCTGGGGCCAACGTCCTGACTTTC. Residues: CASSLTSSSGANVLTF.

The chain employs TRBV10-3 and TRBJ1-5; D is perhaps TRBD1 (5 bases). The CDR3 consists of 14 residues. Germline V lookup: CDR1 ENHRY, CDR2 SYGVKD. The V and J ends lost 2 bases and 9 bases respectively, with 14 bases between them. The CDR3 sequence: CAISERDGVWPQHF. The CDR3 nucleotides are TGTGCCATCAGTGAGCGGGACGGTGTTTGGCCCCAGCATTTT.

This rearrangement joins TRBV7-8 to TRBJ2-3; 9 bases match TRBD2. CDR3 size: 17 residues. In germline, CDR1 is SGHVS, CDR2 FQNEAQ. V lost 3 bases to trimming and J lost 6 bases; unmatched junction nucleotides: 13. In DNA, the CDR3 is TGTGCCAGCAGCTTCTCCCCCCCCGGGACTAGCCAGGATACGCAGTATTTT. Its protein product is CASSFSPPGTSQDTQYF.

J is TRBJ1-1 and V is TRBV20-1; D is unresolved. This CDR3 has 9 amino acids. Between the trimmed V and J ends, which lost 3 bases and 8 bases, there was a span of 4 bases. The germline gives CDR1 DFQATT, CDR2 SNEGSKA (reference sequence). CDR3 coding DNA: TGCAGTGCTAGTCTGGAAGCTTTCTTT. Protein: CSASLEAFF.

In its sample, this clonotype was seen many times. The genes are TRBV20-1 and TRBJ1-1, with a tentative D call TRBD1 (5 bases). The CDR3 runs to 14 residues. The V end was cut by 6 bases, the J end by 4 bases, with 18 bases between. Germline V lookup: CDR1 DFQATT, CDR2 SNEGSKA (reference sequence). The CDR3 sequence is CSAKVRGEGTEAFF. Here the CDR3 DNA reads TGCAGTGCGAAGGTACGGGGGGAGGGCACTGAAGCTTTCTTT.

The chain uses TRBV25-1 and TRBJ1-2, with 8 bases lining up with TRBD1. The CDR3 is 10 amino acids. The germline V gene encodes CDR1 MGHDK and CDR2 SYGVNS. The DNA of the CDR3 is TGTGCGACAGGGGTCGGTGGCTACACCTTC. The encoded protein is CATGVGGYTF.

At least ten counts were recorded for this clonotype. The chain carries TRBV2 and TRBJ1-1; no reliable D call. Trimming took off 2 bases at V and 6 bases at J, with 13 bases between the two ends. CDR1 and CDR2 (germline): SNHLY, FYNNEI. The CDR3 has 14 residues. For the CDR3, the DNA is TGTGCCAGCAGTGAATGGAGGGAACTGTCTGAAGCTTTCTTT. Encoded protein: CASSEWRELSEAFF.

The chain is built from TRBV7-2 and TRBJ1-1; D remains ambiguous. Germline V gives CDR1 SGHTA, CDR2 FQGNSA. This CDR3 has 15 amino acids. The ends were cut back, 1 base at V and 1 base at J, with 10 bases in the middle. The DNA for the CDR3 is TGTGCCAGCAGCTTAGGGAAACCAGGGAACACTGAAGCTTTCTTT. Its protein product is CASSLGKPGNTEAFF.